This T cell receptor beta chain was recorded in a study of T-cell memory formation after mild COVID-19. From the 5' RACE reads, TCRdb called clonotypes with MiXCR, one entry per CDR3 protein. The profile shows about 200,000 distinct CDR3 sequences, 18% of them singletons. The source of this sequence is an adult woman who had mild COVID-19 (a few samples of this study predate the infection). Cell type and time point are not known. The specimen sequenced was PBMCs or a T cell subset sorted from them (not recorded which).

This CDR3 is CASSQAYDSNYGYTF. The DNA for the CDR3 is TGTGCCAGCAGTCAAGCATACGACAGTAACTATGGCTACACCTTC. The chain uses TRBV6-5 and TRBJ1-2, with TRBD1 as a possible D gene (5 bases). Germline-derived CDR1 and CDR2 are MNHEY and SVGAGI. The CDR3 is made up of 15 amino acids. The V end was cut by 5 bases, the J end by 1 base, with 14 bases between.